The 11 T cell receptor beta chains in this list originate from one sample, sequenced in a study of T cell responses to AZD1222 COVID-19 vaccine. The table came from immunoSEQ multiplex PCR; TCRdb's copy has only in-frame clones and leaves some out. The data hold 95,000 to 150,000 clones, with more than 85% observed a single time. The starting material was peripheral blood, obtained on day 0 of AZD1222 vaccination. The receptors were sampled from an adult in good health.

The chain links TRBV12-3 or TRBV12-4 to TRBJ1-2, with TRBD1 identical over 10 bases. Trimming at V came to 8 bases and at J to 8 bases, leaving 8 bases not matched to a gene. This CDR3 has 13 amino acids. In DNA form, the CDR3 reads TGTGCCAGCGGAGACAGGGGGCTCGGCGGCTACACCTTC. Amino acid sequence: CASGDRGLGGYTF.

The chain employs TRBV25-1 and TRBJ2-7; TRBD2 aligns across 13 bases. The CDR3 sequence is 16 residues long. Germline CDR1 MGHDK, CDR2 SYGVNS. Trimming cost V 3 bases and J 3 bases; bases outside gene matches: 5. CDR3 coding DNA: TGTGCCAGCAGTGACCAGGGGACTAGCGGGATCTACGAGCAGTACTTC. This codes for CASSDQGTSGIYEQYF.

This clone showed up just a few times. The V call is TRBV2, the J call TRBJ1-5; 10 bases map to TRBD1. V trimming: 7 bases; J trimming: 7 bases; junction bases outside the gene matches: 10. CDR1 and CDR2 (germline): SNHLY, FYNNEI. The length of the CDR3 is 15 residues. DNA of the CDR3: TGTGCCAGCACCTTATTGACAGGGGGCGACCAGCCCCAGCATTTT. This sequence encodes CASTLLTGGDQPQHF.

The chain joins TRBV5-4 to TRBJ2-3; unclear D gene. There are 13 residues in the CDR3. CDR1 is SGHNT, CDR2 YYREEE, per germline (reference sequence). Trimming removed 4 bases at V and 6 bases at J, with 12 bases between. This CDR3 reads CASSPVMADTQYF. CDR3 nucleotide sequence: TGTGCCAGCAGCCCGGTGATGGCCGATACGCAGTATTTT.

The chain employs TRBV3-1 (or the pseudogene TRBV3-2) and TRBJ2-7; 7 bases agree with TRBD1. CDR3 size: 16 residues. The ends lost 1 base at V and 1 base at J; junction bases unmatched: 7. Per the germline V gene, CDR1 is LGHDT and CDR2 is YNNKEL (reference sequence). DNA for the CDR3: TGTGCCAGCAGCCAAGCCCGGAACAGGGGATCCTACGAGCAGTACTTC. This codes for CASSQARNRGSYEQYF.

This sequence joins TRBV27 and TRBJ2-7; 7 nucleotides agree with TRBD2. The V gene's germline CDR1 is MNHEY and CDR2 SMNVEV (reference sequence). The CDR3 runs to 15 residues. The ends lost 0 bases at V and 4 bases at J; junction bases unmatched: 6. Here the CDR3 reads CASSLSRGGRYEQYF. The CDR3 DNA follows: TGTGCCAGCAGTTTATCCCGGGGAGGGAGGTACGAGCAGTACTTC.

V is TRBV7-9 and J is TRBJ2-3; 9 nucleotides match TRBD2. The CDR3 is 15 amino acids. With V trimmed by 3 bases and J by 3 bases, 4 bases remained unmatched. The germline V gene has CDR1 SEHNR and CDR2 FQNEAQ (reference sequence). In DNA, the CDR3 is TGTGCCAGCAGCTTTTCTAGCGGGATGACAGATACGCAGTATTTT. Translation gives CASSFSSGMTDTQYF. Together with reference TRBV7-9 and TRBJ2-3, the CDR3 gives the full variable domain: DTGVSQNPRHKITKRGQNVTFRCDPISEHNRLYWYRQTLGQGPEFLTYFQNEAQLEKSRLLSDRFSAERPKGSFSTLEIQRTEQGDSAMYLCASSFSSGMTDTQYFGPGTRLTVL.

The count of this clone is one. The chain has TRBV28 and TRBJ2-3; a possible D gene is TRBD2 (6 bases). CDR1 is MDHEN, CDR2 SYDVKM, per germline. CDR3 size: 14 residues. The V gene lost 7 bases and the J gene lost 4 bases, with 15 bases spanning the gap. CDR3 sequence: CASIVPGRPDTQYF. The CDR3 nucleotides read TGTGCCAGCATAGTTCCAGGGAGGCCAGATACGCAGTATTTT.

This chain uses TRBV6-5 with TRBJ2-7; TRBD2 agrees at 8 bases. The CDR3 is 15 residues long. CDR1 is MNHEY, CDR2 SVGAGI, per germline. V gave up 6 bases and J gave up 3 bases; unmatched junction bases: 10. For the CDR3, the DNA is TGTGCCAGCAGAAAGTCCGGGACTAGTGGCTACGAGCAGTACTTC. It is translated as CASRKSGTSGYEQYF.

V usage is TRBV3-1 (or the pseudogene TRBV3-2) and J usage is TRBJ2-5; tentatively, D is TRBD2 (6 bases). V lost 1 base and J lost 5, with 11 bases in between. Germline V CDR1 and CDR2: LGHDT, YNNKEL (reference sequence). CDR3 length: 14 amino acids. This chain's CDR3 is CASSQAGTLETQYF. As DNA, the CDR3 is TGTGCCAGCAGCCAAGCAGGGACTTTGGAGACCCAGTACTTC.

CDR3 in DNA: TGTGCCTGGAAAAAATATCAGGGGGCCACTGAAGCTTTCTTT. It encodes CAWKKYQGATEAFF. This chain uses TRBV30 with TRBJ1-1; 8 nucleotides line up with TRBD1. The CDR3 loop spans 14 amino acids. V lost 4 bases, J lost 4 bases, and 8 bases stayed unmatched. From germline, CDR1 is GTSNPN and CDR2 SVGIG (reference sequence).